The 27 T cell receptor beta chains below come from one sample, sequenced in a study of blood T cell repertoires in COVID-19. Sequencing used immunoSEQ multiplex PCR; TCRdb keeps in-frame clones, though not all of them. The sample yields roughly 230,000 clones, approximately 89% seen once. Material for sequencing was peripheral blood. The receptors stem from a woman in her thirties or forties who had recovered from COVID-19.

The chain uses TRBV10-1 and TRBJ2-1, with D possibly matching TRBD2 (6 bases). Germline V lookup: CDR1 WNHNN, CDR2 SYGVQD (reference sequence). The CDR3 contains 14 residues. V was pared by 4 bases and J by 9 bases, with 16 bases between. The CDR3 sequence: CASSVVREWSEQFF. CDR3 in DNA: TGCGCCAGCAGTGTTGTCCGGGAGTGGAGTGAGCAGTTCTTC.

This clone was found once. This rearrangement joins TRBV19 to TRBJ1-1, with TRBD1 identical over 10 bases. Germline loops: CDR1 LNHDA, CDR2 SQIVND (reference sequence). V trimming: 7 bases; J trimming: 6 bases; junction bases outside the gene matches: 20. The CDR3 consists of 18 residues. Here the CDR3 reads CASKRTWTGGKPDPEAFF. In DNA, the CDR3 is TGTGCCAGTAAGAGAACGTGGACAGGGGGTAAACCTGATCCTGAAGCTTTCTTT.

This clone was picked up a small number of times. The chain is built from TRBV7-9 and TRBJ2-5, with 7 bases lining up with TRBD1. V shed 7 bases, J shed 4 bases, and the junction held 15 bases outside the gene matches. The CDR3 length is 16 residues. The germline CDR1 and CDR2 sequences are SEHNR and FQNEAQ (reference sequence). CDR3 loop: CASTTLGQPSGETQYF. CDR3 DNA sequence: TGTGCCAGCACCACCTTGGGACAGCCGTCGGGAGAGACCCAGTACTTC.

V is TRBV4-1 and J is TRBJ1-2; unclear D gene. With 0 bases removed from V and 2 bases from J, the gap between germline ends came to 13 bases. The CDR3 has 16 amino acids. Germline CDR1 and CDR2: MGHRA and YSYEKL. The CDR3: CASSQEGGIQNYGYTF. The CDR3 coding sequence is TGCGCCAGCAGCCAAGAAGGAGGAATTCAAAACTATGGCTACACCTTC.

The chain links TRBV2 to TRBJ1-1; D is uncertain. The CDR3 runs 13 residues. Trimming pared 1 base from V and 8 bases from J, leaving 11 bases between. Germline CDR1 is SNHLY and CDR2 is FYNNEI. CDR3 protein: CASSEVVEKEAFF. The CDR3 region has the DNA TGTGCCAGCAGTGAAGTAGTAGAGAAGGAAGCTTTCTTT.

This chain joins TRBV11-2 and TRBJ2-3; 7 bases agree with TRBD1. Germline trimming cut 4 bases from V and 14 bases from J; bases unmatched to any gene: 9. The length of the CDR3 is 12 residues. Germline V gene data show CDR1 as SGHAT and CDR2 as FQNNGV. Written as DNA, the CDR3 is TGTGCCAGCAGCTCTCAGACAGGGCCGCTGTATTTT. Its translation is CASSSQTGPLYF.

V usage is TRBV19 and J usage is TRBJ1-5; the D gene is possibly TRBD1 (6 bases). CDR3 length equals 15 residues. Trimming stripped 8 bases from V and 0 bases from J, with 14 bases between. The germline gives CDR1 LNHDA, CDR2 SQIVND (reference sequence). The CDR3 sequence is CASSTTGPSNQPQHF. In DNA, the CDR3 is TGTGCCAGTTCCACGACAGGCCCTAGCAATCAGCCCCAGCATTTT.

This chain links TRBV11-3 with TRBJ2-3; possibly TRBD2 for D (5 bases). CDR3 length equals 14 residues. CDR1 and CDR2 from the germline V gene are SGHNT and YENEEA. Trimming removed 5 bases at V and 3 bases at J, with 12 bases between. The CDR3 region is CASSRASGTDTQYF. CDR3 DNA: TGTGCCAGCAGCCGAGCGTCGGGGACAGATACGCAGTATTTT.

The J gene is TRBJ1-5, the V gene TRBV6-2 or TRBV6-3, with D possibly being TRBD1 (5 bases). The CDR3 length is 13 residues. V was trimmed by 2 bases and J by 6 bases, leaving 8 bases between them. Germline V gene lookup returns CDR1 MNHEY and CDR2 SVGEGT. This chain's CDR3 is CASSYVGRQPQHF. As DNA, the CDR3 is TGTGCCAGCAGTTACGTGGGGCGTCAGCCCCAGCATTTT.

The chain is built from TRBV11-3 and TRBJ2-1; TRBD2 matches 9 bases. CDR1 and CDR2 (germline): SGHNT, YENEEA. This CDR3 has 13 amino acids. V shed 8 bases, J shed 9 bases, and the junction held 8 bases outside the gene matches. The CDR3 spells CASGGGRASEQFF. The CDR3 DNA sequence: TGTGCCAGCGGGGGCGGGAGGGCCAGTGAGCAGTTCTTC.

The chain recombines TRBV7-8 with TRBJ1-5; TRBD1 matches 10 bases. The CDR3 totals 16 residues. V dropped 4 bases and J dropped 5; count of bases not matched to a gene: 8. Germline CDR1 and CDR2: SGHVS and FQNEAQ. CDR3 loop: CASSSLGQGFDQPQHF. The CDR3 nucleotides are TGTGCCAGCAGCTCATTGGGACAGGGGTTCGATCAGCCCCAGCATTTT.

This chain uses TRBV4-1 with TRBJ2-1; D gene ambiguous. From germline, CDR1 is MGHRA and CDR2 YSYEKL. There are 15 residues in the CDR3. V was shortened by 5 bases and J by 3 bases, with 14 bases between the two germline ends. The CDR3 bases are TGCGCCAGCAGCGCGCAAGTATCCCTCTACAATGAGCAGTTCTTC. Encoded protein: CASSAQVSLYNEQFF.

The CDR3 DNA sequence: TGCGCCAGCAGCTTGGCGGGAATGAACACTGAAGCTTTCTTT. It encodes CASSLAGMNTEAFF. The chain couples TRBV5-1 to TRBJ1-1; D unresolved. Germline CDR1 is SGHRS and CDR2 is YFSETQ. The CDR3 runs to 14 residues. V lost 0 bases, J lost 0 bases, and 6 bases lay in between. The full variable domain, completed using reference TRBV5-1 and TRBJ1-1, is KAGVTQTPRYLIKTRGQQVTLSCSPISGHRSVSWYQQTPGQGLQFLFEYFSETQRNKGNFPGRFSGRQFSNSRSEMNVSTLELGDSALYLCASSLAGMNTEAFFGQGTRLTVV.

V and J are TRBV5-1 and TRBJ2-2, with D maybe TRBD2 (6 bases). The CDR3 runs to 13 residues. From germline, CDR1 is SGHRS and CDR2 YFSETQ. With 4 bases removed from V and 5 bases from J, the gap between germline ends came to 9 bases. CDR3 residues: CASSEGGTGELFF. The CDR3 bases are TGCGCCAGCAGCGAGGGAGGAACCGGGGAGCTGTTTTTT.

V usage is TRBV3-1 (or the pseudogene TRBV3-2) and J usage is TRBJ2-5, with 9 nucleotides matching TRBD2. Per the germline V gene, CDR1 is LGHDT and CDR2 is YNNKEL (reference sequence). The CDR3 length is 17 residues. With 2 bases clipped from V and 3 bases from J, the junction kept 10 bases outside the gene matches. The CDR3, as DNA: TGTGCCAGCAGCCAATTGCGGGGGGGCGTGGGAAAAGAGACCCAGTACTTC. Translating gives CASSQLRGGVGKETQYF.

J is TRBJ2-3 and V is TRBV30; 8 nucleotides line up with TRBD2. Trimming at V came to 3 bases and at J to 2 bases, leaving 7 bases not matched to a gene. This CDR3 has 15 amino acids. Germline-derived CDR1 and CDR2 are GTSNPN and SVGIG (reference sequence). Here the CDR3 DNA reads TGTGCCTGGAGGGGGACTAGTCGGGTCACAGATACGCAGTATTTT. Its translation is CAWRGTSRVTDTQYF.

This clone was counted once. The chain links TRBV3-1 (or the pseudogene TRBV3-2) to TRBJ2-7, with 10 bases matching TRBD1. The CDR3 is 15 amino acids. Per the germline V gene, CDR1 is LGHDT and CDR2 is YNNKEL (reference sequence). V lost 4 bases, J lost 5 bases, and 8 bases stayed unmatched. CDR3 sequence: CASSRTGTGVDEQYF. CDR3 coding DNA: TGTGCCAGCAGCCGAACCGGGACAGGGGTGGACGAGCAGTACTTC.

The V call is TRBV7-2, the J call TRBJ1-2; 12 nucleotides match TRBD1. Germline values: CDR1 SGHTA, CDR2 FQGNSA. J lost 5 bases, V lost 3 bases, and 10 bases had no gene match. The CDR3 totals 17 residues. The CDR3 nucleotides read TGTGCCAGCAGCTTGCCGGGACAGGGGGCAATCGGGTATGGCTACACCTTC. Translation gives CASSLPGQGAIGYGYTF.

This clone was found once. The genes are TRBV14 and TRBJ2-2; the D gene is possibly TRBD1 (6 bases). V was shortened by 3 bases and J by 4 bases, with 9 bases between the two germline ends. CDR3 length equals 14 residues. Germline loops: CDR1 SGHDN, CDR2 FVKESK. CDR3: CASSHGTPTGELFF. The CDR3 DNA reads TGTGCCAGCAGCCACGGGACACCCACCGGGGAGCTGTTTTTT. Full variable domain (outside the CDR3, taken from reference TRBV14 and TRBJ2-2): EAGVTQFPSHSVIEKGQTVTLRCDPISGHDNLYWYRRVMGKEIKFLLHFVKESKQDESGMPNNRFLAERTGGTYSTLKVQPAELEDSGVYFCASSHGTPTGELFFGEGSRLTVL.

The chain employs TRBV6-2 or TRBV6-3 and TRBJ2-7; weak D call: TRBD2 (6 bases). V dropped 2 bases and J dropped 5 bases, with 7 bases sitting between them. CDR3 size: 12 residues. Germline assignment: CDR1 MNHEY and CDR2 SVGEGT. The CDR3 bases are TGTGCCAGCAGTTACAGGGAGGACGAGCAGTACGTC. Amino acid sequence: CASSYREDEQYV.

V usage is TRBV10-1 and J usage is TRBJ2-2, with D unresolved. This CDR3 comprises 13 residues. V was pared by 3 bases and J by 1 base, with 3 bases between. Germline V gene data show CDR1 as WNHNN and CDR2 as SYGVQD (reference sequence). For the CDR3, the DNA is TGCGCCAGCAGTGAACAGAACACCGGGGAGCTGTTTTTT. It translates to CASSEQNTGELFF.

The chain recombines TRBV6-6 with TRBJ2-2; D gene unclear. The CDR3 is made up of 16 amino acids. The V end lost 5 bases, the J end lost 1 base, and 14 bases lay between the germline ends. Germline V lookup: CDR1 MNHNY, CDR2 SVGAGI (reference sequence). The CDR3: CASSRTTLQNTGELFF. DNA for the CDR3: TGTGCCAGCAGTCGAACTACACTACAGAACACCGGGGAGCTGTTTTTT.

The rearrangement joins TRBV5-4 to TRBJ2-3; D unresolved. Germline V gene sequence: CDR1 SGHNT, CDR2 YYREEE (reference sequence). Trimming stripped 4 bases from V and 4 bases from J, with 7 bases between. This CDR3 has 12 amino acids. The CDR3 DNA reads TGTGCCAGCAGCGTACTGCCAGATACGCAGTATTTT. Translated: CASSVLPDTQYF.

This clone has only a few counts. The V gene is TRBV10-3, the J gene TRBJ2-2, with 10 nucleotides matching TRBD1. CDR3 length: 16 amino acids. Per the germline V gene, CDR1 is ENHRY and CDR2 is SYGVKD. V shed 3 bases, J shed 5 bases, and the junction held 6 bases outside the gene matches. CDR3 loop: CAISERQGAPTGELFF. The CDR3 coding sequence is TGTGCCATCAGTGAACGACAGGGGGCCCCAACCGGGGAGCTGTTTTTT.

The chain recombines TRBV6-1 with TRBJ2-3; 9 bases agree with TRBD2. J gave up 3 bases and V 2 bases, and 6 bases lay outside the gene matches. The V gene's germline CDR1 is MNHNS and CDR2 SASEGT. The CDR3 sequence is 16 residues long. In DNA, the CDR3 is TGTGCCAGCAGTGAACGGCGGGGGGGCCTTACAGATACGCAGTATTTT. Encoded protein: CASSERRGGLTDTQYF.

The chain has TRBV10-1 and TRBJ2-1; a weak D match, TRBD1 (7 bases). The germline gives CDR1 WNHNN, CDR2 SYGVQD (reference sequence). V was pared by 6 bases and J by 8 bases, with 14 bases between. There are 13 residues in the CDR3. CDR3: CASSAGGYDEQFF. For the CDR3, the DNA is TGCGCCAGCAGCGCAGGGGGGTACGATGAGCAGTTCTTC.

As DNA, the CDR3 is TGTGCCAGCAGTTACCCAGCGGGGTCGGACACCGGGGAGCTGTTTTTT. It specifies CASSYPAGSDTGELFF. This chain joins TRBV6-5 and TRBJ2-2; 7 positions agree with TRBD2. Germline-derived CDR1 and CDR2 are MNHEY and SVGAGI. The length of the CDR3 is 16 residues. J was trimmed by 3 bases and V by 2 bases; bases with no gene match: 6.